The 10 T cell receptor beta chains below all came from one sample that was sequenced in a study of T cell responses to AZD1222 COVID-19 vaccine (dated by TCRdb to 2020 to 2023). The library was produced with the immunoSEQ multiplex PCR assay. The table was pulled from immuneACCESS by TCRdb, which kept in-frame rearrangements only. Such tables lose some clones; where checked, under half of the loss comes from unresolved V genes, and the rest has no known cause. This sample holds roughly 150,000 clones; roughly nine tenths were observed only once. The top ten clonotypes cover around 1% of the sample. Explained via the paper, the time point label denotes: about 28 days (+/-7) after the second vaccine dose. The sample was peripheral blood, taken 28 days after the second AZD1222 dose. The receptor source for this set is an adult who received the AZD1222 COVID-19 vaccine.

V is TRBV6-4 and J is TRBJ2-6; 10 nucleotides match TRBD1. Germline CDR1 and CDR2: MRHNA and SNTAGT. The CDR3 consists of 16 residues. V trimming: 4 bases; J trimming: 0 bases; junction bases outside the gene matches: 0. The CDR3 DNA follows: TGTGCCAGCAGTGGGACAGGGGGCTCTGGGGCCAACGTCCTGACTTTC. It yields the protein CASSGTGGSGANVLTF.

V usage is TRBV6-1 and J usage is TRBJ1-2; perhaps TRBD1 as D (6 bases). This CDR3 spans 16 amino acids. V was pared by 1 base and J by 3 bases, with 15 bases between. Germline loops: CDR1 MNHNS, CDR2 SASEGT. The CDR3 reads CASSEEWTETYYGYTF. The CDR3 DNA reads as TGTGCCAGCAGTGAAGAGTGGACAGAGACGTACTATGGCTACACCTTC.

This clone was counted once. V is TRBV5-1 and J is TRBJ2-7; the D gene is possibly TRBD2 (7 bases). Germline CDR1 and CDR2: SGHRS and YFSETQ. Trimming removed 0 bases at V and 1 base at J, with 11 bases between. The CDR3 sequence is 15 residues long. This CDR3 reads CASSLEGGPSYEQYF. Here the CDR3 DNA reads TGCGCCAGCAGCTTGGAGGGGGGGCCATCCTACGAGCAGTACTTC.

The V gene is TRBV18, the J gene TRBJ1-2, with D perhaps matching TRBD1 (5 bases). This CDR3 has 11 amino acids. The V end lost 4 bases, the J end lost 8 bases, and 8 bases lay between the germline ends. The germline V gene has CDR1 KGHSH and CDR2 LQKENI. CDR3 in DNA: TGTGCCAGCTCACGTGGGGGAGGCTACACCTTC. It encodes CASSRGGGYTF.

V usage is TRBV7-9 and J usage is TRBJ1-1; the D gene is possibly TRBD1 (6 bases). CDR3 length equals 13 residues. Germline V gene lookup returns CDR1 SEHNR and CDR2 FQNEAQ (reference sequence). V was pared by 2 bases and J by 3 bases, with 7 bases between. The CDR3 sequence: CASSLSGDTEAFF. The CDR3, as DNA: TGTGCCAGCAGCTTATCAGGGGACACTGAAGCTTTCTTT.

This clone came up a few times. This rearrangement joins TRBV29-1 to TRBJ2-1, with 13 bases that match TRBD2. The CDR3 has 14 amino acids. The germline CDR1 and CDR2 sequences are SQVTM and ANQGSEA. V was pared by 2 bases and J by 9 bases, with 4 bases of the junction left unmatched. The CDR3 reads CSVEWTSGGGEQFF. DNA of the CDR3: TGCAGCGTTGAATGGACTAGCGGGGGCGGTGAGCAGTTCTTC.

J is TRBJ2-3 and V is TRBV2, with 13 positions matching TRBD2. V lost 9 bases to trimming and J lost 7 bases; unmatched junction nucleotides: 7. Germline CDR1 and CDR2: SNHLY and FYNNEI. The CDR3 has 14 residues. This CDR3 reads CARTSGGAGNTQYF. The CDR3 nucleotides are TGTGCCAGAACTAGCGGGGGGGCCGGGAATACGCAGTATTTT. Full variable domain (missing parts from reference TRBV2 and TRBJ2-3): EPEVTQTPSHQVTQMGQEVILRCVPISNHLYFYWYRQILGQKVEFLVSFYNNEISEKSEIFDDQFSVERPDGSNFTLKIRSTKLEDSAMYFCARTSGGAGNTQYFGPGTRLTVL.

The CDR3 DNA sequence: TGTGCCAGCAGCTTGGTTGGTTGGGGACAGGGAACAGGGAACACTGAAGCTTTCTTT. Protein: CASSLVGWGQGTGNTEAFF. The gene calls are TRBV5-4 and TRBJ1-1; 9 bases map to TRBD1. Losses at the gene ends were 0 bases for V and 1 base for J; bases not matched to a gene: 13. CDR1 is SGHNT and CDR2 is YYREEE in the germline V gene (reference sequence). This CDR3 contains 19 residues.

The rearrangement uses TRBV6-2 or TRBV6-3 and TRBJ2-1; either TRBD1 or TRBD2 may fit D (6 bases each). The germline gives CDR1 MNHEY, CDR2 SVGEGT. V lost 6 bases and J lost 8, with 11 bases in between. This CDR3 spans 12 amino acids. CDR3 DNA: TGTGCCAGCAGCCTCGGGGGCTATGAGCAGTTCTTC. This codes for CASSLGGYEQFF.

The rearrangement joins TRBV6-4 to TRBJ2-3; D is perhaps TRBD1 or TRBD2 (6 bases each). The CDR3 length is 13 residues. Trimming pared 8 bases from V and 5 bases from J, leaving 14 bases between. From germline, CDR1 is MRHNA and CDR2 SNTAGT. The DNA for the CDR3 is TGTGCCAGCTCACGAGAGGGGGGAGATACGCAGTATTTT. Its translation: CASSREGGDTQYF.